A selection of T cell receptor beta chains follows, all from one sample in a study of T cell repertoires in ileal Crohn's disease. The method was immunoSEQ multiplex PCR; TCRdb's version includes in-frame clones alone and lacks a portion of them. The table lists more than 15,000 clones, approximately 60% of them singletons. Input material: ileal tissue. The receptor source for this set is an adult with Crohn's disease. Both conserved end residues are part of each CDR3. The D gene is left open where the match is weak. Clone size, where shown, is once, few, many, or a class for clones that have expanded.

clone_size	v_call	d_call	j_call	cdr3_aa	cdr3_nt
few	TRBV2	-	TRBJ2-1	CASSGGLNEQFF	TGTGCCAGCAGTGGGGGGCTCAATGAGCAGTTCTTC
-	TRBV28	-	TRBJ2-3	CASSLSGSSTDTQYF	TGTGCCAGCAGTTTATCCGGTTCTAGCACAGATACGCAGTATTTT
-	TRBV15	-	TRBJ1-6	CATSRGDSYNSPLHF	TGTGCCACCAGCAGAGGTGACAGCTATAATTCACCCCTCCACTTT
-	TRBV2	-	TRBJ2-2	CASSNDRTTGELFF	TGTGCCAGCAGTAATGACAGGACGACCGGGGAGCTGTTTTTT
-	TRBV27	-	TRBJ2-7	CASSLALGSSYEQYF	TGTGCCAGCAGTTTAGCCCTAGGAAGCTCCTACGAGCAGTACTTC
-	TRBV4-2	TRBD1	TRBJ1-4	CASSQRTGGSPGPNEKLFF	TGTGCCAGCAGCCAACGGACAGGGGGCTCCCCCGGTCCTAATGAAAAACTGTTTTTT
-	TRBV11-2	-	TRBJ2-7	CASSLVGRSGAYEQYF	TGTGCCAGCAGCTTAGTAGGGAGGTCAGGAGCCTACGAGCAGTACTTC
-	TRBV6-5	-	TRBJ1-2	CASSYSDTINYGYTF	TGTGCCAGCAGTTACTCGGACACCATTAACTATGGCTACACCTTC
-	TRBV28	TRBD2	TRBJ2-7	CASSRLAGAYEQYF	TGTGCCAGCAGTCGACTAGCGGGAGCATACGAGCAGTACTTC
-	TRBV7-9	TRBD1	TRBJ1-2	CASSLSGQGEFYGYTF	TGTGCCAGCAGCTTATCCGGACAGGGGGAGTTTTATGGCTACACCTTC
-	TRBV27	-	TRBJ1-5	CASSLRGFSNQPQHF	TGTGCCAGCAGTTTACGAGGGTTTAGTAATCAGCCCCAGCATTTT
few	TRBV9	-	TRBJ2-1	CASSHTTGSLYNEQFF	TGTGCCAGCAGCCACACGACGGGTTCTCTCTACAATGAGCAGTTCTTC
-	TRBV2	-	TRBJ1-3	CASRDGVPGNTIYF	TGTGCCAGCCGAGACGGGGTCCCTGGAAACACCATATATTTT
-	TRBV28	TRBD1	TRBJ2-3	CASRTGENTQYF	TGTGCCAGCAGGACAGGGGAGAATACGCAGTATTTT
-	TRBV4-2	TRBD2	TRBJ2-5	CASSQDLGGAKTQYF	TGTGCCAGCAGCCAAGATCTGGGAGGGGCAAAGACCCAGTACTTC
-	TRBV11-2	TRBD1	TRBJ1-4	CASSSREGQGKLFF	TGTGCCAGCAGCTCACGAGAAGGACAGGGTAAACTGTTTTTT
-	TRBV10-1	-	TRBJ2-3	CASSESSGFVDTQYF	TGCGCCAGCAGTGAGTCGAGCGGGTTTGTAGATACGCAGTATTTT
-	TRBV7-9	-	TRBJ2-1	CASGHYNEQFF	TGTGCCAGCGGACATTACAATGAGCAGTTCTTC
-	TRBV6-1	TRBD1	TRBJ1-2	CASSVGTALNYGYTF	TGTGCCAGCAGTGTTGGGACAGCCCTTAACTATGGCTACACCTTC
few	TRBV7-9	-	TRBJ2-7	CASADSLTYEQYF	TGTGCCAGCGCCGACAGTTTGACCTACGAGCAGTACTTC
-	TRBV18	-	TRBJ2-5	CASSPQGQETQYF	TGTGCCAGCTCACCTCAGGGGCAAGAGACCCAGTACTTC
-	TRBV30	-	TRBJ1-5	CAWSVGGSNQPQHF	TGTGCCTGGAGTGTAGGAGGTAGCAATCAGCCCCAGCATTTT
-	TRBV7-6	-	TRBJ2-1	CASSYDPPVSLSRNEQFF	TGTGCCAGCAGCTACGACCCTCCCGTCAGTCTGTCTAGGAATGAGCAGTTCTTC
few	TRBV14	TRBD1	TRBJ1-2	CASSLEVRQGALGYTF	TGTGCCAGCAGCCTGGAGGTGAGACAGGGGGCTCTTGGCTACACCTTC
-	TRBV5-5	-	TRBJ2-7	CASSPTSFYEQYF	TGTGCCAGCAGCCCGACTAGTTTCTACGAGCAGTACTTC
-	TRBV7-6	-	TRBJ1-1	CASSPGSVNTEAFF	TGTGCCAGCAGCCCGGGGTCTGTGAACACTGAAGCTTTCTTT
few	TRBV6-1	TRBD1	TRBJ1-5	CASILQGSNQPQHF	TGTGCCAGCATCCTACAGGGGAGCAATCAGCCCCAGCATTTT
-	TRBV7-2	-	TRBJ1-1	CASSPAGGTEAFF	TGTGCCAGCAGCCCAGCAGGTGGTACTGAAGCTTTCTTT
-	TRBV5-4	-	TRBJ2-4	CASSLAGRDIQYF	TGTGCCAGCAGCTTGGCCGGGCGGGACATTCAGTACTTC
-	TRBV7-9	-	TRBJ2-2	CASSQAQDTGELFF	TGTGCCAGCAGCCAGGCCCAGGACACCGGGGAGCTGTTTTTT
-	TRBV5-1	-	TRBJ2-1	CASSIQVGAGSNEQFF	TGCGCCAGCAGCATCCAAGTAGGGGCGGGGAGCAATGAGCAGTTCTTC
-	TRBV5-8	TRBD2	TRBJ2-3	CASSLGLAGGSDTQYF	TGTGCCAGCAGCTTGGGGTTAGCGGGAGGATCAGATACGCAGTATTTT
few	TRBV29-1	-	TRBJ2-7	CSVTRQDAPYEQYF	TGCAGCGTGACGAGACAGGACGCTCCCTACGAGCAGTACTTC
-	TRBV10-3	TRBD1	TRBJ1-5	CAISETGAEQPQHF	TGTGCCATCAGTGAGACAGGGGCTGAGCAGCCCCAGCATTTT
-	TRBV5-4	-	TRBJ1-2	CASSLKGVGYTF	TGTGCCAGCAGCTTAAAAGGGGTTGGCTACACCTTC
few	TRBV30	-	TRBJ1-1	CAWSADSNTEAFF	TGTGCCTGGAGTGCGGACAGCAACACTGAAGCTTTCTTT
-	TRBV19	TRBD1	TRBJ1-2	CASTATGRDYGYTF	TGTGCCAGCACCGCGACAGGGAGAGACTATGGCTACACCTTC
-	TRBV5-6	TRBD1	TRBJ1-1	CASSLDRVYTEAFF	TGTGCCAGCAGCCTGGACAGGGTATACACTGAAGCTTTCTTT
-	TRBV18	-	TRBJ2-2	CASSPSDLTGELFF	TGTGCCAGCTCACCAAGCGATCTCACCGGGGAGCTGTTTTTT
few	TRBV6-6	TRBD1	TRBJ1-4	CASSPQGAEKLFF	TGTGCCAGCAGCCCACAGGGGGCTGAAAAACTGTTTTTT
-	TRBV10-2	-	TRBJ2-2	CASSELRAGELFF	TGCGCCAGCAGTGAGCTTCGTGCCGGGGAGCTGTTTTTT
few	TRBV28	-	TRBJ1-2	CASSLNRADGYTF	TGTGCCAGCAGTTTGAACAGGGCCGATGGCTACACCTTC
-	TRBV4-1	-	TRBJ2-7	CASSQDQGLQQYF	TGCGCCAGCAGCCAAGACCAGGGTTTGCAGCAGTACTTC
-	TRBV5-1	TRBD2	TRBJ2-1	CASSLTGGMNEQFF	TGCGCCAGCAGCTTAACGGGAGGGATGAATGAGCAGTTCTTC
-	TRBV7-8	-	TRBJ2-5	CASSLDSQETQYF	TGTGCCAGCAGCTTGGACAGCCAAGAGACCCAGTACTTC
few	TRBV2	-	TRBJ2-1	CASSSGELRNEQFF	TGTGCCAGCAGCTCGGGAGAATTAAGGAATGAGCAGTTCTTC
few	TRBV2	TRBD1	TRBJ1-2	CASSATGDGYTF	TGTGCCAGCAGTGCTACAGGGGATGGCTACACCTTC
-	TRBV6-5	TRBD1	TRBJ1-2	CASSYQGEGYTF	TGTGCCAGCAGTTACCAGGGGGAAGGCTACACCTTC
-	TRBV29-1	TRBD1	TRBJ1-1	CSVDPEKTGGREAFF	TGCAGCGTTGATCCTGAAAAGACAGGGGGCCGGGAAGCTTTCTTT
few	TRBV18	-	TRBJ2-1	CASSPSVGSSYNEQFF	TGTGCCAGCTCACCGTCAGTGGGGAGCTCCTACAATGAGCAGTTCTTC
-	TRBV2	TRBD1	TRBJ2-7	CASRQGGTGVREQYF	TGTGCCAGTCGCCAGGGCGGGACAGGAGTACGCGAGCAGTACTTC
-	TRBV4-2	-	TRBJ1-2	CASSQDQGRGYTF	TGTGCCAGCAGCCAAGATCAGGGAAGAGGCTACACCTTC
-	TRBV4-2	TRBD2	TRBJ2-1	CASSQDWTAGGYNEQFF	TGTGCCAGCAGCCAAGATTGGACGGCGGGAGGTTACAATGAGCAGTTCTTC
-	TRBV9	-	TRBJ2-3	CASSVRRDSTDTQYF	TGTGCCAGCAGCGTAAGAAGGGACTCCACAGATACGCAGTATTTT
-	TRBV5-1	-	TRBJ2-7	CASSLVSGCSYEQYF	TGCGCCAGCAGCTTGGTTTCAGGGTGCTCCTACGAGCAGTACTTC